What follows is one TCR beta chain and its context. Its antigen has not been determined. No much larger clonotype is one base removed from it; base qualities were not supplied. CDR1 and CDR2, per the germline V gene (reference sequence), are MNHEY and SMNVEV. The V and J ends are trimmed by 3 bases and 4 bases, leaving 10 bases between them. Its CDR3 holds 13 amino acids, cysteine through phenylalanine. Only CDR3 DNA is held: 39 bases, read in frame from base 1. The immunoSEQ assay, a bias-controlled multiplex PCR using V- and J-specific primers, was used to amplify TCR beta CDR3 regions from genomic DNA. A proprietary barcode and Illumina adapter sequences were added to the CDR3 amplicons in a second PCR step. An Illumina MiSeq instrument was used for sequencing of the CDR3 libraries. The study's own analysis went as follows. Export and quality control were performed with immunoSEQ Analyzer 3.0, and downstream analyses were performed with R Bioconductor and Immunarch. Repertoire metrics were calculated using only productive rearrangements within the normalized downsampled data set. Pathologically expanded clonotypes were defined as those larger than 5 templates in the normalized cohort. The Inverse Simpson Index was used to measure repertoire diversity. To capture all clonotypes, CMV-specificity analyses were performed on the non-normalized data set. TCRdb stores this immuneACCESS table with in-frame sequences only. Part of the clones is absent; in the studies checked, under half of the shortfall reflects unresolved V genes, and no reason is known for the rest. V and J calls and clone size are given by that table; D and trimming were obtained from the DNA. The sample table holds approximately 22,000 clones, of which 90% were seen once. Of the sample, roughly 3.5% falls within the top ten clones.

The data were taken from a study of T cell clonotyping in hematopoietic cell transplantation (dated by TCRdb to the early 2020s). With regard to the full study: Pretransplant samples from recipients were collected after cytoreduction. A total of roughly 150 blood samples were collected in the study from a few dozen consecutive transplant recipients and their related donors. Patients were recruited between September 2015 and 2017 and followed until September 2020 or death. General study outcomes and caveats: Overlap with donor repertoires was found for only a small fraction of recipient repertoires, with over 97% found to appear de novo at the given depth. The sample size was limited, and because cells were not sorted, the contributions of CD4 and CD8 repertoires could not be separated. Recipient TCR diversity fell after transplant, with pathologically expanded clonotypes rising progressively from day 30 to day 180. Broader posttransplant TCR repertoire diversity was predicted by donor and pretransplant recipient Inverse Simpson Index values.

Interpreted using the paper, the time point label stands for: recipient sample about 28 days before transplant, after cytoreduction. Recipient blood was collected about 28 days before transplant and at days 30, 100 and 180 after transplant. Nuclei Lysis Solution was used to extract genomic DNA from fresh or cryopreserved unfractionated peripheral blood mononuclear cells. This clonotype was sampled from a man younger than 30 with biphenotypic leukemia. Some clones in this sample may be carry-over from other donors' samples. The sample was peripheral blood mononuclear cells, taken before stem cell transplant. The rearranged chain carries TRBV27 and TRBJ2-7; the D gene cannot be named for sure. The CDR3 region has the sequence CASSLGKAYEQYF. The nucleotide sequence reads TGTGCCAGCAGTTTGGGGAAAGCATACGAGCAGTACTTC.